This TCR beta chain was found in a study of PD-L1 blockade in urothelial cancer. Study-wide background: Chemotherapy regimens numbering 0 to 3 had been given to patients. The analyses of blood took place 3 weeks (second dose) and 6 weeks after treatment start.

This clone was observed once. The assay was immunoSEQ multiplex PCR, and TCRdb's table has in-frame clones only and misses some. The table lists approximately 24,000 clones, around 90% of them singletons. The sample was PBMCs, taken around atezolizumab (anti-PD-L1) treatment. This receptor was identified in a man aged 50 or older with urothelial cancer.

The CDR3 region has the DNA TGTGCCAGCAGCGATCCAGGGGGCTTAAAAGCTTTCTTT. Residues: CASSDPGGLKAFF. The chain links TRBV9 to TRBJ1-1; 8 positions match TRBD1. CDR3 length equals 13 residues. Germline trimming cut 3 bases from V and 9 bases from J; bases unmatched to any gene: 7. CDR1 and CDR2 (germline): SGDLS, YYNGEE.